Each of the 10 T cell receptor beta chains below was sequenced from the same sample in a study of T cells in Graves' hyperthyroidism and ophthalmopathy. Regions amplified from RNA transcripts were the TCR beta CDR3 regions. The primer set for the first-round RT-PCR of the TCR CDR3 was HTBI. One entry per CDR3 protein, called by TCRdb with MiXCR from the multiplex PCR reads. The table shows around 350,000 distinct CDR3 sequences, with roughly 19% occurring only once. Sequencing was carried out using blood. These receptors all stem from a woman aged 18-29 years with Graves' hyperthyroidism.

There are many counts of this clonotype. This chain's CDR3 is CSARARPYGYTF. The DNA of the CDR3 is TGCAGTGCTAGAGCCAGACCCTATGGCTACACCTTC. The J gene is TRBJ1-2, the V gene TRBV20-1, with no clear D. Per germline, CDR1 DFQATT and CDR2 SNEGSKA (reference sequence). The CDR3 spans 12 residues. With 1 base removed from V and 4 bases from J, the gap between germline ends came to 7 bases.

The chain is built from TRBV29-1 and TRBJ1-2, with D perhaps matching TRBD1 (5 bases). In germline, CDR1 is SQVTM, CDR2 ANQGSEA. This CDR3 is built from 12 residues. V gave up 6 bases and J gave up 8 bases, with 16 bases separating them. CDR3 protein: CSVQSRDAGYTF. The CDR3 nucleotides are TGCAGCGTCCAAAGCCGGGACGCCGGCTACACCTTC.

This clonotype was detected many times. The chain carries TRBV6-1 and TRBJ1-1; no clear D. Germline CDR1 is MNHNS and CDR2 is SASEGT. Trimming left V 1 base short and J 5 bases short, with 8 bases between. The CDR3 is 13 amino acids. The CDR3 DNA reads as TGTGCCAGCAGTGAAGAACGTCGTACTGAAGCTTTCTTT. This translates into CASSEERRTEAFF.

This clonotype has just a few counts. The V gene is TRBV12-3 or TRBV12-4, the J gene TRBJ1-1; TRBD1 matches 7 bases. This CDR3 spans 15 amino acids. With V trimmed by 6 bases and J by 0 bases, 7 bases remained unmatched. Here the CDR3 reads CASRAGQRMNTEAFF. CDR3 coding DNA: TGTGCCAGCAGAGCGGGACAGAGGATGAACACTGAAGCTTTCTTT.

In its sample, this clonotype was seen a few times. Relative to the germline gene, one junction end is altered; a read error may explain this. V and J are TRBV6-1 and TRBJ2-4; D unclear. Germline values: CDR1 MNHNS, CDR2 SASEGT. The CDR3 loop spans 15 amino acids. The CDR3 spells CVSSSLGLAKNIQYF. CDR3 sequence (DNA): TGTGTCAGCAGCTCCCTTGGTTTGGCCAAAAACATTCAGTACTTC.

This clonotype was counted between two and nine times. A much larger clone lies one base from this, so it may be a read error. The chain has TRBV11-3 and TRBJ2-2; TRBD2 is a possible D gene (5 bases). The germline gives CDR1 SGHNT, CDR2 YENEEA. The CDR3 totals 15 residues. The CDR3 loop reads CASSFMGGDTGELLF. CDR3 in DNA: TGTGCCAGCAGCTTTATGGGCGGAGACACCGGGGAGCTGTTGTTT.

A word on this clonotype: This could be a read error, since a much larger clone is one nucleotide away. The rearrangement joins TRBV12-3 or TRBV12-4 to TRBJ1-1, with 8 bases that match TRBD1. J lost 7 bases, V lost 6 bases, and 10 bases had no gene match. The CDR3 covers 14 residues. The CDR3 reads CASRLWTGKIEAFF. CDR3 DNA: TGTGCCAGCAGACTATGGACAGGGAAGATTGAAGCTTTCTTT.

This clonotype was seen at least ten times. This sequence joins TRBV29-1 and TRBJ1-1, with a weak D call TRBD1 (5 bases). Deletions cut 2 bases from V and 1 base from J, with 14 bases between. The CDR3 runs to 15 residues. Germline CDR1 is SQVTM and CDR2 is ANQGSEA. The CDR3 coding sequence is TGCAGCGTTGAATCTGGGACCTACTCGAACACTGAAGCTTTCTTT. It is translated as CSVESGTYSNTEAFF. Full variable domain (missing parts from reference TRBV29-1 and TRBJ1-1): SAVISQKPSRDICQRGTSLTIQCQVDSQVTMMFWYRQQPGQSLTLIATANQGSEATYESGFVIDKFPISRPNLTFSTLTVSNMSPEDSSIYLCSVESGTYSNTEAFFGQGTRLTVV.

Ten or more counts support this clonotype. The chain joins TRBV29-1 to TRBJ2-7; a weak D match, TRBD2 (5 bases). This CDR3 has 12 amino acids. Trimming pared 6 bases from V and 0 bases from J, leaving 9 bases between. Germline CDR1 is SQVTM and CDR2 is ANQGSEA. CDR3 sequence (DNA): TGCAGCGTGCGGACTGCCTCCTACGAGCAGTACTTC. This translates into CSVRTASYEQYF.

This clonotype was detected ten times or more. V and J are TRBV29-1 and TRBJ1-1, with D possibly TRBD1 on 5 matching bases. Trimming stripped 7 bases from V and 8 bases from J, with 14 bases between. Germline CDR1 reads SQVTM; CDR2 reads ANQGSEA. This CDR3 has 11 residues. The CDR3 DNA follows: TGCAGCGCTGACAGAAGCTACGAAGCTTTCTTT. This codes for CSADRSYEAFF. Full variable domain (remainder filled in from reference TRBV29-1 and TRBJ1-1): SAVISQKPSRDICQRGTSLTIQCQVDSQVTMMFWYRQQPGQSLTLIATANQGSEATYESGFVIDKFPISRPNLTFSTLTVSNMSPEDSSIYLCSADRSYEAFFGQGTRLTVV.